These 13 T cell receptor beta chains were sequenced from one sample in a study of T cell clusters in autoimmune cytopenias. TRB was amplified by touch-down multiplex PCR, primer pools A and B combined. TCRdb reprocessed the multiplex PCR reads, with one entry per CDR3 protein and no DNA. Reported are 7,000 or so distinct CDR3 sequences; the ten largest clones contain less than 20%. Approximately 36,000 genome equivalents of blood DNA were amplified for TRB. In addition, the sample was reused for a study of T cell repertoires in aging, cancer and after chemotherapy.

Sequences were obtained from peripheral blood. The receptors were gathered from a human donor in good health.

According to its frequency, this clonotype is medium-sized. This CDR3 is CSVNRGVMAEAFF. V is TRBV29-1 and J is TRBJ1-1; TCRdb's assignment of TRBD1 cannot be checked, as there is no DNA. CDR1 and CDR2 from the germline V gene are SQVTM and ANQGSEA. The CDR3 spans 13 residues.

This clonotype is called medium-sized (0.01 to 0.1%) based on its frequency. V is TRBV12-3 or TRBV12-4 and J is TRBJ2-1; TCRdb selects TRBD1, and the lack of DNA leaves this call unchecked. The CDR3 extends over 14 amino acids. CDR3 protein: CASSFTSRANEQFF.

The chain uses TRBV6-5 and TRBJ1-3. Germline V gene lookup returns CDR1 MNHEY and CDR2 SVGAGI. The CDR3 runs 15 residues. The CDR3: CASSYGQSSGNTIYF.

J is TRBJ2-7 and V is TRBV5-4; no DNA is available, so the TRBD1 call from TCRdb remains unchecked. CDR3 length: 13 residues. Germline CDR1 is SGHNT and CDR2 is YYREEE (reference sequence). CDR3 region: CASSLVGGGEQYF.

This chain joins TRBV12-3 or TRBV12-4 and TRBJ1-5; TCRdb picks TRBD1, but there is no DNA to check that call. This CDR3 is built from 16 residues. This chain's CDR3 is CASSGTGRQSNQPQHF.

CDR3 protein: CASRVSQGAPHRNGYEQYF. The rearrangement joins TRBV6-1 to TRBJ2-7; TCRdb gives TRBD1 as the D gene, but with no DNA this cannot be confirmed. This CDR3 spans 19 amino acids. The germline V gene has CDR1 MNHNS and CDR2 SASEGT.

The chain is built from TRBV19 and TRBJ2-1; TCRdb lists TRBD2, though no DNA is available to test this call. The CDR3 sequence is 15 residues long. Germline CDR1 and CDR2: LNHDA and SQIVND (reference sequence). The CDR3 sequence is CASSVTGGVYNEQFF.

The rearrangement links TRBV6-2 or TRBV6-3 to TRBJ2-3; TCRdb designates TRBD2, a call that cannot be tested without DNA. Germline values: CDR1 MNHEY, CDR2 SVGEGT. The CDR3 loop spans 14 amino acids. This chain's CDR3 is CASWTSGGTDTQYF.

The rearrangement uses TRBV12-3 or TRBV12-4 and TRBJ2-1; TCRdb picks TRBD1, but there is no DNA to check that call. The length of the CDR3 is 19 residues. The CDR3 sequence is CASSLAPTGLLVPRGPQFF.

This clonotype registers medium-sized by frequency. J is TRBJ2-6 and V is TRBV6-1; the TCRdb D gene call, TRBD1, has no DNA to confirm it. CDR3 length equals 18 residues. Germline V gives CDR1 MNHNS, CDR2 SASEGT. The CDR3 sequence is CASSEWWATGSGANVLTF.

CDR3 sequence reads: CASSISGGNTEAFF. The J gene is TRBJ1-1, the V gene TRBV19; TCRdb picks TRBD1, but there is no DNA to check that call. The germline V gene has CDR1 LNHDA and CDR2 SQIVND (reference sequence). The CDR3 runs to 14 residues.

This clonotype is called medium-sized based on its frequency. This chain links TRBV6-2 or TRBV6-3 with TRBJ1-4; the TRBD1 assignment by TCRdb is unverifiable without DNA. The CDR3 has 14 residues. Germline V gene lookup returns CDR1 MNHEY and CDR2 SVGEGT. The CDR3 sequence: CASGHRVGGEKLFF.

This clonotype is classed as medium-sized by frequency. The chain carries TRBV6-2 or TRBV6-3 and TRBJ1-1. This CDR3 region has 13 residues. Germline CDR1 is MNHEY and CDR2 is SVGEGT. CDR3 loop: CASSFGLGAEAFF.